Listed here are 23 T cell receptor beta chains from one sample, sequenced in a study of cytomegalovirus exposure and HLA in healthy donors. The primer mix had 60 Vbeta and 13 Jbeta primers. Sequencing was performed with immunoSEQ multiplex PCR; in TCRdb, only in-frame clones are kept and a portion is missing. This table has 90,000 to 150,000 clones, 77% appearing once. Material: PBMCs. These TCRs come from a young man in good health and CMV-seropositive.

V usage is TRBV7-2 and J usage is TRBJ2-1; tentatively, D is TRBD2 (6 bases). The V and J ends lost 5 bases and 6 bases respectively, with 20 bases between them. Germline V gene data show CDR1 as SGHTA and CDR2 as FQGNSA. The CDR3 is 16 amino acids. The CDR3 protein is CASSNPSTSLGNEQFF. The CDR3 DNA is TGTGCCAGCAGCAATCCCTCGACTAGTCTAGGCAATGAGCAGTTCTTC.

The CDR3 sequence is CASSLTGGGGEKLFF. DNA of the CDR3: TGTGCCAGCAGCTTAACAGGGGGCGGAGGGGAAAAACTGTTTTTT. The V gene is TRBV7-2, the J gene TRBJ1-4; 9 positions agree with TRBD1. J lost 8 bases, V lost 2 bases, and 6 bases had no gene match. The CDR3 runs 15 residues. CDR1 is SGHTA, CDR2 FQGNSA, per germline.

CDR3 nucleotides: TGTGCCAGCAGCCAAGGTTACGGGAACGAGCAGTACTTC. This encodes CASSQGYGNEQYF. This chain connects TRBV14 to TRBJ2-7; D may be TRBD2 (5 bases). Germline V lookup: CDR1 SGHDN, CDR2 FVKESK. This CDR3 is 13 amino acids long. The germline V and J ends were trimmed by 1 base and 5 bases, with 9 bases remaining between them. Based on the CDR3 plus reference TRBV14 and TRBJ2-7, the full variable domain is EAGVTQFPSHSVIEKGQTVTLRCDPISGHDNLYWYRRVMGKEIKFLLHFVKESKQDESGMPNNRFLAERTGGTYSTLKVQPAELEDSGVYFCASSQGYGNEQYFGPGTRLTVT.

CDR3 sequence (DNA): TGTGCCAGTAGCACTAGCGGGAGTGCCACCGGGGAGCTGTTTTTT. It translates to CASSTSGSATGELFF. V gene TRBV19 combines with J gene TRBJ2-2; 11 bases match TRBD2. CDR3 length: 15 residues. Germline assignment: CDR1 LNHDA and CDR2 SQIVND (reference sequence). Trimming took 6 bases from V and 4 from J; bases not matched to a gene: 4.

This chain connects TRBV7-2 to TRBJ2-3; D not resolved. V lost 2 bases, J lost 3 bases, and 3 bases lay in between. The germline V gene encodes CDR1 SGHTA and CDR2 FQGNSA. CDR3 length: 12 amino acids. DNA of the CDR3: TGTGCCAGCAGCTTACTTACAGATACGCAGTATTTT. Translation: CASSLLTDTQYF.

The CDR3 bases are TGCGCCAGCAGCTTGGTGCAAATCCAGGACTATGGCTACACCTTC. This translates into CASSLVQIQDYGYTF. V gene TRBV5-1 combines with J gene TRBJ1-2; D uncertain. Trimming stripped 0 bases from V and 3 bases from J, with 12 bases between. The germline gives CDR1 SGHRS, CDR2 YFSETQ. This CDR3 has 15 amino acids.

Here the CDR3 DNA reads TGTGCCAGCAGTTACTCACAGGCCAATCAGCCCCAGCATTTT. Translated: CASSYSQANQPQHF. The rearrangement links TRBV6-5 to TRBJ1-5, with a tentative D call TRBD1 (5 bases). Germline CDR1 reads MNHEY; CDR2 reads SVGAGI. The CDR3 sequence is 14 residues long. Trimming took off 0 bases at V and 3 bases at J, with 6 bases between the two ends.

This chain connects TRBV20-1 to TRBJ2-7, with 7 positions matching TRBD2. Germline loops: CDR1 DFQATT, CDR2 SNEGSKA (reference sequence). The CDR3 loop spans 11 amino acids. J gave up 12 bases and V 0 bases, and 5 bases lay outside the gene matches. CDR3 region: CSARDERGLYF. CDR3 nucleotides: TGCAGTGCTAGAGATGAGCGGGGATTGTACTTC.

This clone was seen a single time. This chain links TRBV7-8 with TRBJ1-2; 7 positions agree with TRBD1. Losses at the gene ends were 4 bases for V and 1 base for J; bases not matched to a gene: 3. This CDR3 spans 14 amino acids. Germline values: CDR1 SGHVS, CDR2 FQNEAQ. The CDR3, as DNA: TGTGCCAGCAGCTATCAGGGGGGTAACTATGGCTACACCTTC. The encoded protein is CASSYQGGNYGYTF.

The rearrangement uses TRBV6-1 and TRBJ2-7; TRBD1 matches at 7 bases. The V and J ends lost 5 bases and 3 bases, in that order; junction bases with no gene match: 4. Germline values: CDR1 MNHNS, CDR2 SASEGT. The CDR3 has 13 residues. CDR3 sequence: CASSIGDSYEQYF. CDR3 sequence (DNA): TGTGCCAGCAGTATCGGGGACAGCTACGAGCAGTACTTC.

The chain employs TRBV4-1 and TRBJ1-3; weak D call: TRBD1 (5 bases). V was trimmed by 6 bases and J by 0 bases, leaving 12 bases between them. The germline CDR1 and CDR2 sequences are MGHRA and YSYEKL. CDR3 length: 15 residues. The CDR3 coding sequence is TGCGCCAGCAGTTCGACAGTTTACTCTGGAAACACCATATATTTT. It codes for CASSSTVYSGNTIYF.

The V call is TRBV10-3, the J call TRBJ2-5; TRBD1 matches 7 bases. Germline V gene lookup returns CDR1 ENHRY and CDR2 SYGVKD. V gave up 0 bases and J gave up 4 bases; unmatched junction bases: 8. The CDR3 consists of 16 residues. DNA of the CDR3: TGTGCCATCAGTGAGTCGGCTAAGGGGGCCAGAGAGACCCAGTACTTC. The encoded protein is CAISESAKGARETQYF.

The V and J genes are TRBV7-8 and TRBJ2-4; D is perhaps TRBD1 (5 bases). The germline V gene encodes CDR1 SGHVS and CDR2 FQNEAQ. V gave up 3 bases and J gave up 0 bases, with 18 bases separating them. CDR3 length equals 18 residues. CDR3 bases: TGTGCCAGCAGCTTCACCCCCAGGGCCTCTCTAGCCAAAAACATTCAGTACTTC. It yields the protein CASSFTPRASLAKNIQYF.

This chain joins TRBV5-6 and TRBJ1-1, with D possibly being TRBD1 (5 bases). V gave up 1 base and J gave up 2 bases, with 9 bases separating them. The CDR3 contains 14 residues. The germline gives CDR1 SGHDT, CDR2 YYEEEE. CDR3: CASSLRWGNTEAFF. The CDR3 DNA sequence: TGTGCCAGCAGCTTGCGGTGGGGCAACACTGAAGCTTTCTTT.

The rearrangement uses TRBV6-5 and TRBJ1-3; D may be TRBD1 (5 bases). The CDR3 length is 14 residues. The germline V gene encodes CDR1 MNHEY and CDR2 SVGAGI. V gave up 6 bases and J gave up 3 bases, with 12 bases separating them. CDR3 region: CASSQARVGNTIYF. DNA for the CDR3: TGTGCCAGCAGCCAGGCCAGGGTTGGAAACACCATATATTTT.

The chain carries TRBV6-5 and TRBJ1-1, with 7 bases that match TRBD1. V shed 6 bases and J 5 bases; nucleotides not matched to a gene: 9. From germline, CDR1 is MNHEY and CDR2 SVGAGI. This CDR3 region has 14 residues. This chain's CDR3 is CASSLDRDKTEAFF. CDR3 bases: TGTGCCAGCAGCCTCGACAGGGATAAAACTGAAGCTTTCTTT.

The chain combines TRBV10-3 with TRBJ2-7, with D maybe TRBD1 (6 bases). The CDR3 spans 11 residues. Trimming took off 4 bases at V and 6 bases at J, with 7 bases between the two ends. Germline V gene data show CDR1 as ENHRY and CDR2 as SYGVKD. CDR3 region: CAISAGAEQYF. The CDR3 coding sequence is TGTGCCATCAGTGCAGGGGCCGAGCAGTACTTC.

The CDR3 loop is CASSIRQDLYEQYF. The CDR3 bases are TGCGCCAGCAGCATAAGACAGGATCTCTACGAGCAGTACTTC. The rearrangement joins TRBV5-1 to TRBJ2-7, with a tentative D call TRBD1 (6 bases). Trimming took off 4 bases at V and 3 bases at J, with 14 bases between the two ends. The germline V gene encodes CDR1 SGHRS and CDR2 YFSETQ. The CDR3 has 14 amino acids.

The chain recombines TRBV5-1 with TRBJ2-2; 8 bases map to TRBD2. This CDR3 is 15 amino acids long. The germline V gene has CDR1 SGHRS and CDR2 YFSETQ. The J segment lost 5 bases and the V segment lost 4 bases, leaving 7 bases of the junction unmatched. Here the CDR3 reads CASSQGLAATGELFF. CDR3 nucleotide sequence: TGCGCCAGCAGCCAAGGACTAGCAGCTACCGGGGAGCTGTTTTTT.

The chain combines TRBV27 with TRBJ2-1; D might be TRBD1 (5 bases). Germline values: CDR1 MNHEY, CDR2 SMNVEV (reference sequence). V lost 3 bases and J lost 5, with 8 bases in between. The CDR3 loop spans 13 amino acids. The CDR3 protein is CASSLTADNEQFF. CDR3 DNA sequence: TGTGCCAGCAGTTTGACAGCCGACAATGAGCAGTTCTTC.

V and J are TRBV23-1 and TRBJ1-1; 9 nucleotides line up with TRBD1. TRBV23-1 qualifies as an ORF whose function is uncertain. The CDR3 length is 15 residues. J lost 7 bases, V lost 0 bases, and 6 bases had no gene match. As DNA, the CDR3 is TGCGCCAGCAGTCAATCACAGGGGGCGAGGTTTGAAGCTTTCTTT. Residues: CASSQSQGARFEAFF.

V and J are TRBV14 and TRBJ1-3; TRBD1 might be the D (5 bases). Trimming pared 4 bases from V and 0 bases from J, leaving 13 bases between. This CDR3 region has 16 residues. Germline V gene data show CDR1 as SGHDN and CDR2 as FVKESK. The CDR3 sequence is CASSPLRGSSGNTIYF. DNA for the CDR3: TGTGCCAGCAGCCCCCTAAGGGGTAGCTCTGGAAACACCATATATTTT.

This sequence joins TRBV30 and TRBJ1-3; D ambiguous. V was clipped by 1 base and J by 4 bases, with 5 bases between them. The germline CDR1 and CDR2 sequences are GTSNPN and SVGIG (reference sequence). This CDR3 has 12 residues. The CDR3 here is CAWSALGNTIYF. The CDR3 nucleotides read TGTGCCTGGAGTGCCCTGGGAAACACCATATATTTT. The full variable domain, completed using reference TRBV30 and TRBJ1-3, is SQTIHQWPATLVQPVGSPLSLECTVEGTSNPNLYWYRQAAGRGLQLLFYSVGIGQISSEVPQNLSASRPQDRQFILSSKKLLLSDSGFYLCAWSALGNTIYFGEGSWLTVV.